The 16 T cell receptor beta chains below all came from one sample that was sequenced in a study of blood T cells in healthy people across ages. Using a J-beta primer mix together with a sample-barcoded 5' primer, a second PCR was run for roughly 7 to 12 cycles. TCRdb re-analysed the 5' RACE reads in MiXCR, keeping a single row per CDR3 protein. The sample shows some 1.8 million distinct CDR3 sequences, about two fifths of them seen only once. Input material: blood. All receptors derive from a human donor in good health.

The sample holds a few counts of this clonotype. The rearrangement joins TRBV20-1 to TRBJ1-1, with D perhaps TRBD1 (6 bases). The CDR3 is 15 amino acids. Germline V CDR1 and CDR2: DFQATT, SNEGSKA (reference sequence). V lost 0 bases, J lost 5 bases, and 16 bases lay in between. In DNA form, the CDR3 reads TGCAGTGCTAGAGATCCGGAACAGGGTGAAACTGAAGCTTTCTTT. Protein product: CSARDPEQGETEAFF.

The chain recombines TRBV29-1 with TRBJ1-1, with unresolved D. CDR3 length: 10 amino acids. CDR1 and CDR2 (germline): SQVTM, ANQGSEA. In DNA form, the CDR3 reads TGCAGTGCTCTCGGTTCTGAAGCTTTCTTT. It specifies CSALGSEAFF.

This clonotype was recorded a few times. The CDR3 sequence is CATGDTYNEQFF. The CDR3, as DNA: TGTGCCACCGGGGACACCTACAATGAGCAGTTCTTC. The chain joins TRBV6-6 to TRBJ2-1, with a possible D match to TRBD1 (6 bases). CDR3 size: 12 residues. With 10 bases removed from V and 2 bases from J, the gap between germline ends came to 9 bases. Germline CDR1 is MNHNY and CDR2 is SVGAGI (reference sequence).

The genes are TRBV7-2 and TRBJ2-2; 9 nucleotides match TRBD2. There are 15 residues in the CDR3. The V and J ends lost 5 bases and 5 bases, in that order; junction bases with no gene match: 6. Per the germline V gene, CDR1 is SGHTA and CDR2 is FQGNSA. For the CDR3, the DNA is TGTGCCAGCAGCGCCGGGACTAGCCCTACCGGGGAGCTGTTTTTT. Translated: CASSAGTSPTGELFF.

This clonotype has just a few counts. This chain joins TRBV11-2 and TRBJ2-1, with D tentatively TRBD1 (6 bases). From germline, CDR1 is SGHAT and CDR2 FQNNGV. Trimming stripped 5 bases from V and 6 bases from J, with 14 bases between. The CDR3 length is 14 residues. The CDR3 here is CASSPNRVVNEQFF. CDR3 nucleotides: TGTGCCAGCAGCCCAAACAGGGTGGTCAATGAGCAGTTCTTC.

This rearrangement joins TRBV14 to TRBJ1-2; TRBD1 agrees at 10 bases. Trimming removed 1 base from V and 5 bases from J; junction bases left unmatched: 10. The germline gives CDR1 SGHDN, CDR2 FVKESK. The CDR3 is 17 residues long. The CDR3 DNA sequence: TGTGCCAGCAGCCAAGGAGGAAGAACGGGACAGGGGTATGGCTACACCTTC. Encoded protein: CASSQGGRTGQGYGYTF.

The chain combines TRBV10-3 with TRBJ2-1, with D possibly TRBD2 on 5 matching bases. CDR3 length: 13 amino acids. V lost 3 bases to trimming and J lost 12 bases, with 15 bases between them. Germline CDR1 is ENHRY and CDR2 is SYGVKD. Written as DNA, the CDR3 is TGTGCCATCAGTGAACGACCAAGCGGTGTGCAGTTCTTC. Protein: CAISERPSGVQFF.

The V call is TRBV12-3 or TRBV12-4, the J call TRBJ2-3, with 7 bases lining up with TRBD2. Germline trimming cut 1 base from V and 4 bases from J; bases unmatched to any gene: 5. This CDR3 has 15 residues. The CDR3 here is CASSLVQGGADTQYF. For the CDR3, the DNA is TGTGCCAGCAGTTTAGTCCAGGGAGGGGCAGATACGCAGTATTTT.

This clonotype occurred a few times. The V gene is TRBV4-1, the J gene TRBJ1-2, with TRBD1 matching 10 bases. CDR3 length: 15 residues. The ends lost 4 bases at V and 10 bases at J; junction bases unmatched: 12. Germline-derived CDR1 and CDR2 are MGHRA and YSYEKL. The chain's CDR3 is CASSPRTGGDGDYTF. Written as DNA, the CDR3 is TGCGCCAGCAGCCCCCGGACAGGGGGGGATGGGGACTACACCTTC.

There are a few counts of this clonotype. The rearrangement joins TRBV29-1 to TRBJ2-5; TRBD2 matches at 14 bases. CDR3 length: 15 amino acids. With V trimmed by 1 base and J by 5 bases, 3 bases remained unmatched. Germline CDR1 reads SQVTM; CDR2 reads ANQGSEA. The CDR3 reads CSVEGLAGGPETQYF. The CDR3, as DNA: TGCAGCGTTGAAGGACTAGCGGGGGGGCCGGAGACCCAGTACTTC.

This chain connects TRBV5-6 to TRBJ2-7; D gene unclear. The CDR3 extends over 14 amino acids. Trimming left V 6 bases short and J 2 bases short, with 15 bases between. Germline CDR1 is SGHDT and CDR2 is YYEEEE. DNA for the CDR3: TGTGCCAGCACCAGAACCGCGAGTACCTACGAGCAGTACTTC. It encodes CASTRTASTYEQYF.

The sample holds a few counts of this clonotype. V is TRBV30 and J is TRBJ2-5; the D is unclear. The DNA end is a closer match to TRBJ2-7, so the J assignment may be wrong. This CDR3 has 14 residues. From germline, CDR1 is GTSNPN and CDR2 SVGIG (reference sequence). The DNA for the CDR3 is TGTGCCTGGAGTGTCAAGATTCTGTCAGACGAGCAGTACTTC. As protein: CAWSVKILSDEQYF.

This clonotype was seen a handful of times. The chain recombines TRBV20-1 with TRBJ2-3; TRBD2 matches 12 bases. The CDR3 runs to 13 residues. Germline V lookup: CDR1 DFQATT, CDR2 SNEGSKA (reference sequence). V lost 7 bases to trimming and J lost 6 bases; unmatched junction nucleotides: 5. The chain's CDR3 is CSGAGLAGDTQYF. CDR3 nucleotides: TGCAGTGGAGCGGGACTAGCGGGTGATACGCAGTATTTT.

The rearrangement links TRBV5-5 to TRBJ1-6; 7 bases match TRBD1. After removal of 2 bases from V and 7 bases from J, the junction contained 6 bases not matched to a gene. From germline, CDR1 is SGHKS and CDR2 YYEKEE (reference sequence). The CDR3 sequence is 15 residues long. The CDR3 here is CASSFDRQGNSPLHF. In DNA form, the CDR3 reads TGTGCCAGCAGCTTTGATAGACAGGGAAATTCACCCCTCCACTTT.

As DNA, the CDR3 is TGTGCCAGCAGCACCCGAAGGGAGCAAGAGACCCAGTACTTC. Amino acid sequence: CASSTRREQETQYF. The V gene is TRBV7-2, the J gene TRBJ2-5; tentatively, D is TRBD2 (5 bases). V was shortened by 5 bases and J by 2 bases, with 12 bases between the two germline ends. From germline, CDR1 is SGHTA and CDR2 FQGNSA. The CDR3 is 14 amino acids.

The chain uses TRBV7-2 and TRBJ2-5; TRBD2 might be the D (6 bases). The V end lost 5 bases, the J end lost 5 bases, and 18 bases lay between the germline ends. This CDR3 has 15 amino acids. Germline CDR1 is SGHTA and CDR2 is FQGNSA. The CDR3 loop is CASSGRRRAMETQYF. The CDR3 region has the DNA TGTGCCAGCAGCGGCCGCCGGAGGGCTATGGAGACCCAGTACTTC.